The source of this T cell receptor (beta chain) is a study of blood T cell repertoires in COVID-19 (TCRdb year 2020). In the study overall: Samples covering the acute and convalescent phases of COVID-19 were provided by collaborators in the United States, Italy and Spain. The prospective study material was composed of cDNA or gDNA derived from T cells, B-cell-depleted T cells, or PBMCs. Deeply sampled blood TCRbeta repertoires from subjects exposed to, actively infected with, or recovered from COVID-19 were included in the dataset. The repertoires were released in a freely available public database intended as a resource for research on the immune response to SARS-CoV-2. Samples came from the ongoing ImmuneRACE study (first 160 participants) plus 1,254 subjects from 6 global collaborators. Nearly every sample came with metadata listing a de-identified subject ID, COVID-19 status, age in years and sex. Where available, HLA class I and class II types were taken from metadata supplied by the sample provider and were not determined by assay-based typing. Broad study findings and their caveats: Clinical and demographic metadata were provided uncurated, with the amount varying by source and participant.

With regard to this clone: Its binding antigen is unknown. Base-call qualities are not available, and no considerably larger clone is one nucleotide away.

Collaborating institutions collected whole blood in K2EDTA tubes following their own protocols. For TCRbeta analysis, collaborators shipped samples in one of three forms: frozen whole blood, isolated PBMCs, or DNA extracted from either of those sample types. CDR1 and CDR2 are drawn from the germline V gene: MNHEY, SVGAGI. Trimming accounts for 6 bases at V and 8 bases at J, while the number of junction bases matched to no gene is 8. The cysteine opens and the phenylalanine closes a CDR3 of 13 amino acids. The CDR3 DNA has 39 bases and is translated from base 1. TCRbeta CDR3 regions were amplified from genomic DNA by means of the immunoSEQ Assay, a bias-controlled multiplex PCR. The study's processing was this. The number of nucleated cells in each sample was estimated from the amplification of reference gene primers within the assay. To quantify the absolute abundance of each unique TCRbeta CDR3 rearrangement, sequence reads were collapsed and filtered. For each sample, productive Simpson clonality was calculated as the square root of Simpson's diversity index across productive rearrangements. The table comes from immuneACCESS by way of TCRdb, which keeps in-frame sequences with V and J called. Part of the clones is missing from these tables; in studies checked, under half for an unresolved V gene and the rest for unknown reasons. The V and J calls and clone size come from that table; D and trimming were worked out from the DNA. This sample lists under 200,000 clones; around nine tenths were detected once. 2.1% of the sample comes from the top ten.

The receptor was derived from a man aged 65 to 85 with active or convalescent COVID-19. This sequence uses TRBV6-5 and TRBJ1-2, with TRBD1 identical over 8 junction bases. The material sequenced was peripheral blood. The encoded CDR3 is CASRPQGAKGYTF. The bases read TGTGCCAGCAGGCCGCAGGGGGCTAAAGGCTACACCTTC.